A single sample gave rise to the 5 T cell receptor beta chains below, sequenced in a study of blood T cells in healthy people across ages. The second PCR ran about 6 to 12 cycles with a sample-barcoded 5' primer and J-beta primers. TCRdb ran MiXCR on the 5' RACE reads and lists one entry per CDR3 protein. The data hold about 800,000 distinct CDR3 sequences, with 25% observed a single time. Separately, the same data were catalogued under a study of T cells of mothers and their children.

The sample comprised blood. These receptors came from a boy between 10 and 17 years old in good health.

V and J are TRBV12-3 or TRBV12-4 and TRBJ2-1, with 10 positions matching TRBD2. V shed 3 bases, J shed 3 bases, and the junction held 11 bases outside the gene matches. The CDR3 sequence is 18 residues long. CDR3: CASSFLGLATYNYNEQFF. The CDR3 nucleotides read TGTGCCAGCAGTTTCCTGGGACTAGCGACTTATAACTACAATGAGCAGTTCTTC.

Details on this clonotype: The germline gene is not matched at one end of the junction; a read error may be the cause. This sequence joins TRBV15 and TRBJ1-3; D not resolved. The CDR3 sequence is 19 residues long. Germline V gives CDR1 LNHNV, CDR2 YYDKDF (reference sequence). CDR3 sequence reads: CATSRDPSRLRASENTIYF. CDR3 nucleotides: TGTGCCACCAGCAGAGATCCGAGTAGGTTGCGGGCCTCTGAAAACACCATATATTTT.

With regard to this clonotype: At one end, the junction sequence differs from germline, possibly due to a read error. The rearrangement joins TRBV6-2 or TRBV6-3 to TRBJ2-7; 10 positions match TRBD2. The CDR3 consists of 16 residues. Germline V gene data show CDR1 as MNHEY and CDR2 as SVGEGT. The CDR3 here is CASSTDKGLAHYEQSF. In DNA form, the CDR3 reads TGTGCCAGCAGTACCGACAAGGGACTAGCGCATTACGAGCAGTCCTTC.

Details on this clonotype: At one of its ends the junction is not consistent with the germline gene, which may arise from a read error. The CDR3, as DNA: TGCGGTGCTAGATCACCCGGGGGATACGCGCCTTATAGCAATCAGCCCCAGCATTTT. It yields the protein CGARSPGGYAPYSNQPQHF. The V call is TRBV20-1, the J call TRBJ1-5; TRBD1 is a possible D gene (5 bases). The CDR3 covers 19 residues. Germline V gene data show CDR1 as DFQATT and CDR2 as SNEGSKA (reference sequence).

The chain recombines TRBV9 with TRBJ2-5; 8 nucleotides agree with TRBD1. TRBJ2-7 explains the end of the DNA better; the J call may be wrong. Germline V gene data show CDR1 as SGDLS and CDR2 as YYNGEE. The CDR3 totals 15 residues. The CDR3 DNA sequence: TGTGCCAGCAGCGTATCAGGGGGCGGCTCCTACGAGCAGTACTTC. Translated: CASSVSGGGSYEQYF.